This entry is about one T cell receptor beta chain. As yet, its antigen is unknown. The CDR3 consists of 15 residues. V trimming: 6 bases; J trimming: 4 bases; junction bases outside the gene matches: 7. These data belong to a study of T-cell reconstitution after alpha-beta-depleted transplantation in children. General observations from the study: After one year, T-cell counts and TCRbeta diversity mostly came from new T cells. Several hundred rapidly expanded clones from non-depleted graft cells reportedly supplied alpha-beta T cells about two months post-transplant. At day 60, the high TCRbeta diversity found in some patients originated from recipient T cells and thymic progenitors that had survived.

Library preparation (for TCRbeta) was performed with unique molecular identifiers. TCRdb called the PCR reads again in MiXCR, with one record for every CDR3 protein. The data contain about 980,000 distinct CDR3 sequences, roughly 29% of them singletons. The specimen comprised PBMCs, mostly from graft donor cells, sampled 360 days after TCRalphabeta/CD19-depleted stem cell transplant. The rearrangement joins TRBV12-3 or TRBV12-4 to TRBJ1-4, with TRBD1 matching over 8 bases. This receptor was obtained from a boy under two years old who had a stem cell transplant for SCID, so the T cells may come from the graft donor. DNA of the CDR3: TGTGCCAGCAGCTTTCCGGGACAGGTTAATGAAAAACTGTTTTTT. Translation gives CASSFPGQVNEKLFF.